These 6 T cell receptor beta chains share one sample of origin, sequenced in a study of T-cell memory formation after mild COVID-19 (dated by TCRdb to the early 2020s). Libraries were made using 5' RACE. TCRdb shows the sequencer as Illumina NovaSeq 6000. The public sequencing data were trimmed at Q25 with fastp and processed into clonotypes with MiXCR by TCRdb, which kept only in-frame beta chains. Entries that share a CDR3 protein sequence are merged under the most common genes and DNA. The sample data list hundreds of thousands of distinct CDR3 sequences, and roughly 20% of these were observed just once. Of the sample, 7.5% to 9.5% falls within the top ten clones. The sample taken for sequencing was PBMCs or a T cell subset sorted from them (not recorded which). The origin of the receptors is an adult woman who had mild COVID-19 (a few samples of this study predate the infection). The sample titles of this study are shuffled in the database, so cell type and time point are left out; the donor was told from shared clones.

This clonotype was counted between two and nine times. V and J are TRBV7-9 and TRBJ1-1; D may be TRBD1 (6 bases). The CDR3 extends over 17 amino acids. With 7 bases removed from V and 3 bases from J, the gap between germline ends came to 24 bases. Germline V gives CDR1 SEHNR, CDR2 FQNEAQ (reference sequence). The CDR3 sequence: CASNTEGVAVRDTEAFF. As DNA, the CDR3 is TGTGCCAGCAACACAGAGGGGGTGGCTGTAAGGGACACTGAAGCTTTCTTT.

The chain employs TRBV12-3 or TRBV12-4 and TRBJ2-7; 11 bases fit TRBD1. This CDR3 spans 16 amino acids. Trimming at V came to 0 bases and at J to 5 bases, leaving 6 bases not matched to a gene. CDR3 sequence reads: CASSLAERTGGHEQYF. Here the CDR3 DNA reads TGTGCCAGCAGTTTAGCGGAAAGGACAGGGGGCCACGAGCAGTACTTC.

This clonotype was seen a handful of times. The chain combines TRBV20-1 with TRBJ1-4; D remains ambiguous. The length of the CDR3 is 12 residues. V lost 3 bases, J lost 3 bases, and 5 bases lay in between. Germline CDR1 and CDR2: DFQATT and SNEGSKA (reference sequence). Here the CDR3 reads CSARSPNEKLFF. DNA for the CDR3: TGCAGTGCTAGGTCCCCTAATGAAAAACTGTTTTTT.

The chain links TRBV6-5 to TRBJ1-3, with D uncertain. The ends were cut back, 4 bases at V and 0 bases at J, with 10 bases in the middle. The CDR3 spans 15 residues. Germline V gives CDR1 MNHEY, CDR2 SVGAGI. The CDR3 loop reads CASSLDGNSGNTIYF. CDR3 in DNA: TGTGCCAGCAGTTTAGACGGAAACTCTGGAAACACCATATATTTT.

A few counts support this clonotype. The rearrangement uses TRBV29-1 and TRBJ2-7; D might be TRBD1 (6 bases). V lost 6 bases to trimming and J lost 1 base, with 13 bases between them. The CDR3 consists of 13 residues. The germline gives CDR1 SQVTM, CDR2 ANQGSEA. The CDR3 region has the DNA TGCAGCGTATATACAGGGTCATCCTACGAGCAGTACTTC. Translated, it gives CSVYTGSSYEQYF.

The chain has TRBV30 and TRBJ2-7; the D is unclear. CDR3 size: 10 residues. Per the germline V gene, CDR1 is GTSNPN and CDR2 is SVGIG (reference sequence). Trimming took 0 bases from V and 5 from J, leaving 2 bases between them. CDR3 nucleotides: TGTGCCTGGAGTGTCAACGAGCAGTACTTC. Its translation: CAWSVNEQYF. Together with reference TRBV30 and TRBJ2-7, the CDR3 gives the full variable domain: SQTIHQWPATLVQPVGSPLSLECTVEGTSNPNLYWYRQAAGRGLQLLFYSVGIGQISSEVPQNLSASRPQDRQFILSSKKLLLSDSGFYLCAWSVNEQYFGPGTRLTVT.